Each of the 7 T cell receptor beta chains below was sequenced from the same sample in a study of T cell responses to AZD1222 COVID-19 vaccine. Sequencing used immunoSEQ multiplex PCR; TCRdb keeps in-frame clones, though not all of them. The sample lists around 160,000 clones; 94% were seen once. The sequenced sample was peripheral blood, obtained 28 days after the second AZD1222 dose. These receptor sequences come from an adult who received the AZD1222 COVID-19 vaccine.

This chain joins TRBV30 and TRBJ1-2, with D possibly TRBD1 on 5 matching bases. The V end lost 3 bases, the J end lost 0 bases, and 14 bases lay between the germline ends. This CDR3 region has 15 residues. Germline CDR1 reads GTSNPN; CDR2 reads SVGIG (reference sequence). The CDR3, as DNA: TGTGCCTGGAGCTCTCCCGCCAGGGCTAACTATGGCTACACCTTC. Protein: CAWSSPARANYGYTF. Full variable domain (remainder filled in from reference TRBV30 and TRBJ1-2): SQTIHQWPATLVQPVGSPLSLECTVEGTSNPNLYWYRQAAGRGLQLLFYSVGIGQISSEVPQNLSASRPQDRQFILSSKKLLLSDSGFYLCAWSSPARANYGYTFGSGTRLTVV.

The chain joins TRBV28 to TRBJ1-4, with 7 bases fitting TRBD1. There are 15 residues in the CDR3. CDR1 and CDR2 from the germline V gene are MDHEN and SYDVKM. V gave up 5 bases and J gave up 7 bases; unmatched junction bases: 10. The CDR3 spells CASSPPDRAREKLFF. The CDR3 DNA follows: TGTGCCAGCAGTCCCCCCGACAGGGCCCGTGAAAAACTGTTTTTT.

This clone was observed a few times. The chain employs TRBV21-1 and TRBJ1-2; the table's D call, TRBD1, was not checked against the DNA. TRBV21-1 is a pseudogene segment. This CDR3 has 15 amino acids. The CDR3 protein is CASSKGRPPGYGYTF. The CDR3 DNA reads as TGTGCCAGCAGCAAAGGAAGGCCTCCAGGATATGGCTACACCTTC.

The CDR3 bases are TGTGCCAGCAGTTCTCGCTCTAGCGGGAGTGGCAATGAGCAGTTCTTC. Translation: CASSSRSSGSGNEQFF. This chain connects TRBV27 to TRBJ2-1, with 10 bases identical to TRBD2. V shed 4 bases, J shed 6 bases, and the junction held 9 bases outside the gene matches. This CDR3 has 16 amino acids. Germline V gene data show CDR1 as MNHEY and CDR2 as SMNVEV (reference sequence).

This rearrangement joins TRBV4-1 to TRBJ1-1; the match to TRBD1 covers 7 bases. The CDR3 is made up of 15 amino acids. V shed 6 bases and J 2 bases; nucleotides not matched to a gene: 9. The germline gives CDR1 MGHRA, CDR2 YSYEKL. CDR3 sequence reads: CASSFQGDSNTEAFF. In nucleotides, the CDR3 is TGCGCCAGCAGTTTCCAGGGGGACTCTAACACTGAAGCTTTCTTT.

CDR3 sequence (DNA): TGTGCCAGCAGTTACTCGATGGCCTATAATTCACCCCTCCACTTT. It translates to CASSYSMAYNSPLHF. The rearrangement uses TRBV6-5 and TRBJ1-6; D is ambiguous. Trimming shortened V by 0 bases and J by 2 bases, and 5 bases separated the two germline ends. This CDR3 has 15 amino acids. Per germline, CDR1 MNHEY and CDR2 SVGAGI.

The chain couples TRBV2 to TRBJ1-6; maybe TRBD1 (6 bases). V was cut by 6 bases and J by 10 bases, with 16 bases left in between. CDR3 length: 14 residues. The germline CDR1 and CDR2 sequences are SNHLY and FYNNEI. This CDR3 reads CASSLGGVGSPLHF. DNA for the CDR3: TGTGCCAGCAGCTTAGGGGGAGTTGGCTCACCCCTCCACTTT.